This T cell receptor beta chain was recovered during a study of blood T cell repertoires in COVID-19 (dated by TCRdb to 2020 to 2022). Background for the entire study: Samples covering the acute and convalescent phases of COVID-19 were provided by collaborators in the United States, Italy and Spain. The dataset comprised deeply sampled blood TCRbeta repertoires from subjects exposed to, actively infected with, or recovered from COVID-19. The repertoires were made available in a free public database intended to serve as a resource for research on the immune response to SARS-CoV-2. The prospective study material was composed of cDNA or gDNA derived from T cells, B-cell-depleted T cells, or PBMCs. Where available, HLA class I and class II types were taken from metadata supplied by the sample provider and were not determined by assay-based typing. The sample metadata nearly always contained a de-identified subject ID, COVID-19 status, age in years and sex. Samples were obtained from the ongoing ImmuneRACE study (first 160 participants) and from about 1,300 subjects provided by 6 global collaborators.

Participants in the prospective study were aged about 18 to 90 years, lived in 24 United States geographic areas, and enrolled through a virtual design. To assign participants to cohorts, the prospective study relied on clinical history that participants themselves reported in a screening survey and a study questionnaire. Recovered participants in ImmuneRACE Cohort 3 were defined as having two consecutive negative NP/OP PCR tests, clearance from a healthcare professional, or resolution of symptoms. In the prospective study, whole blood, serum and a nasopharyngeal or oropharyngeal swab were collected from each participant by mobile phlebotomists. Prospective study participants could optionally give additional blood draws and questionnaires over a roughly 2-month period. Blood samples from the prospective study were shipped frozen or at room temperature prior to DNA extraction. As to this clone: This receptor's antigen is unknown. Qualities for individual bases were not recorded, and no much larger clone is one base off.

V gives up 6 bases and J gives up 7 bases, and the segment between their germline ends measures 13 bases. The CDR3 runs 13 residues from the cysteine to the phenylalanine. Only the CDR3 DNA stays, 39 bases, in frame from base 1. Looking up the germline V gene yields CDR1 SGHRS and CDR2 YFSETQ. TCRbeta CDR3 regions were amplified from genomic DNA using the immunoSEQ Assay, a bias-controlled multiplex PCR. The published analysis was carried out like this. The number of nucleated cells in each sample was estimated by amplification of reference gene primers within the assay. To quantify the absolute abundance of each unique TCRbeta CDR3 rearrangement, sequence reads were collapsed and filtered. For each sample, productive Simpson clonality was calculated as the square root of Simpson's diversity index across productive rearrangements. This is the immuneACCESS table as TCRdb keeps it, with only in-frame sequences that have V and J called. A part of the clones is gone; compared with another copy, unresolved V genes explain less than half, and the rest is unexplained. From that table come the V and J calls and clone size; the DNA was used to work out D and trimming. This sample comprises about 160,000 clones, over 80% of them detected only once. The ten largest make up around 4.8% of the sample.

Beyond this particular receptor, the publication reports: Clinical and demographic metadata were provided uncurated, with the amount varying by source and participant.

The V and J genes are TRBV5-1 and TRBJ2-2, with a tentative D gene TRBD2 over 5 matching bases. The receptor was derived from a woman between 50 and 59 years old who had recovered from COVID-19. Material: PBMCs or T cells enriched from blood (not recorded which). The CDR3 region: CASTHGDGGELFF. The DNA sequence follows: TGCGCCAGCACGCACGGGGATGGCGGGGAGCTGTTTTTT.